The rows below give T cell receptor beta chains drawn from one sample of a study of cytomegalovirus exposure and HLA in healthy donors. Sequenced by immunoSEQ multiplex PCR; TCRdb stores in-frame clones only, minus some. The table lists approximately 140,000 clones, roughly 80% of them singletons, with around 7% in the top ten. Sequencing used PBMCs. The origin of the receptors is a man in his forties or fifties in good health and CMV-seropositive. CDR3s include the opening cysteine and the closing phenylalanine or tryptophan. Each record gives: D gene, J gene, clone size, V gene, CDR3 DNA, CDR3 protein. D genes are given only for firm matches. Clone size is not always given. Where it is, it says once, few, many or a class for expanded clones.

>-|TRBJ2-6|-|TRBV6-6
TGTGCCAGCCGTACCTCTTCTACTGGGGCCAACGTCCTGACTTTC
CASRTSSTGANVLTF
>TRBD1|TRBJ2-5|-|TRBV10-2
TGCGCCAGCGGACGGACAGGGGGCCACAGTTCACAAGAGACCCAGTACTTC
CASGRTGGHSSQETQYF
>TRBD1|TRBJ1-3|-|TRBV19
TGTGCCAGTAGTGCCCGCCGGGACAGGAGAACTGGAAACACCATATATTTT
CASSARRDRRTGNTIYF
>-|TRBJ2-7|-|TRBV4-1
TGCGCCAGCAGCCAATGGAGGGGGGGCTACGAGCAGTACTTC
CASSQWRGGYEQYF
>TRBD2|TRBJ2-1|-|TRBV28
TGTGCCAGCAGCCGTAGACAAGCGGGGCGATCCTACAATGAGCAGTTCTTC
CASSRRQAGRSYNEQFF
>-|TRBJ1-6|-|TRBV7-2
TGTGCCAGCAGCTTAGCCAGGCAGGGTAATTCACCCCTCCACTTT
CASSLARQGNSPLHF
>TRBD2|TRBJ2-1|-|TRBV5-1
TGCGCCAGCAGCTTGGGCCTAGCGGAGACCTACAATGAGCAGTTCTTC
CASSLGLAETYNEQFF
>-|TRBJ1-5|-|TRBV6-1
TGTGCCAGCGGTGGGAGCTTATATAGCAATCAGCCCCAGCATTTT
CASGGSLYSNQPQHF
>TRBD2|TRBJ2-1|-|TRBV19
TGTGCCAGTAGTATTATTAGCGGGGGCAATGAGCAGTTCTTC
CASSIISGGNEQFF
>-|TRBJ2-5|-|TRBV5-1
TGCGCCAGCAGCTTGAGAACAGGGCCCCAAGAGACCCAGTACTTC
CASSLRTGPQETQYF
>-|TRBJ2-7|-|TRBV28
TGTGCCAGCAGTACCTTAGTAAGCGAGCAGTACTTC
CASSTLVSEQYF
>-|TRBJ1-2|once|TRBV28
TGTGCCAGCAGGTCTACTGGAGACGGTTATGGCTACACCTTC
CASRSTGDGYGYTF
>TRBD2|TRBJ2-7|-|TRBV2
TGTGCCAGCAACGCAGCGGGATACGAGCAGTACTTC
CASNAAGYEQYF